This TCR beta chain emerged from a study of shared clonotypes between healthy human individuals. As for the study in general: Per donor, three plates held CD4 naive cells, three held CD4 memory, two held CD8 naive and one held CD8 memory. Study results and limitations: The study found lower generation probabilities in non-shared clonotypes than in those shared by all four donors.

The CDR3 runs to 19 residues. The V and J ends lost 8 bases and 3 bases, in that order; junction bases with no gene match: 19. Germline lookup yields CDR1 MDHEN and CDR2 SYDVKM. As for this clone: Its antigen is as yet unknown.

The method was immunoSEQ multiplex PCR; TCRdb's version includes in-frame clones alone and lacks a portion of them. The sample records about 1.1 million clones, approximately 80% being singletons. This sequence originates from a man in his late teens or twenties in good health. Some clones in this sample may be carry-over from other donors' samples. This chain uses TRBV28 with TRBJ2-5; 12 bases agree with TRBD2. The sequencing sample was made of memory CD4+ T cells from PBMCs. Subset meaning: CD45RA-negative fraction. DNA for the CDR3: TGTGCCAGCTTACCCTACCAGTGGGCTAGCGGGAGGGCCAAAGAGACCCAGTACTTC. Its translation is CASLPYQWASGRAKETQYF.